This T cell receptor beta chain stems from a study of beta chain features in type 1 diabetes. Study at large: Patients shared similar age, gender and cell yields with healthy donors. Broader study findings: Small HLA sub-analyses could not settle whether HLA shapes TCRB rearrangement. Patients with type 1 diabetes showed fewer VDJ junction insertions and more deletions. Shortening of TCRB CDR3s, moderate but significant, appeared in all four CD4+ subsets of Type 1 diabetes patients.

The CDR3 has 16 residues. Germline lookup yields CDR1 SGHRS and CDR2 YFSETQ. The germline V and J ends were trimmed by 0 bases and 0 bases, with 12 bases remaining between them. Expressed TCRB transcripts got sequenced, as all isolated RNA was reverse transcribed. Assay: immunoSEQ multiplex PCR; the TCRdb copy retains only in-frame clones and omits some. This table holds hundreds of thousands of clones, 15% to 19% found once. A note on this clone: Its antigen is not identified.

The chain combines TRBV5-1 with TRBJ1-1; D is perhaps TRBD1 (6 bases). This TCR was sampled from a man between 18 and 29 years old in good health. Specimen: naive CD4+ T cells from blood. The CDR3 loop reads CASSLAADSLNTEAFF. CDR3 nucleotides: TGCGCCAGCAGCTTGGCAGCGGACAGCTTGAACACTGAAGCTTTCTTT.